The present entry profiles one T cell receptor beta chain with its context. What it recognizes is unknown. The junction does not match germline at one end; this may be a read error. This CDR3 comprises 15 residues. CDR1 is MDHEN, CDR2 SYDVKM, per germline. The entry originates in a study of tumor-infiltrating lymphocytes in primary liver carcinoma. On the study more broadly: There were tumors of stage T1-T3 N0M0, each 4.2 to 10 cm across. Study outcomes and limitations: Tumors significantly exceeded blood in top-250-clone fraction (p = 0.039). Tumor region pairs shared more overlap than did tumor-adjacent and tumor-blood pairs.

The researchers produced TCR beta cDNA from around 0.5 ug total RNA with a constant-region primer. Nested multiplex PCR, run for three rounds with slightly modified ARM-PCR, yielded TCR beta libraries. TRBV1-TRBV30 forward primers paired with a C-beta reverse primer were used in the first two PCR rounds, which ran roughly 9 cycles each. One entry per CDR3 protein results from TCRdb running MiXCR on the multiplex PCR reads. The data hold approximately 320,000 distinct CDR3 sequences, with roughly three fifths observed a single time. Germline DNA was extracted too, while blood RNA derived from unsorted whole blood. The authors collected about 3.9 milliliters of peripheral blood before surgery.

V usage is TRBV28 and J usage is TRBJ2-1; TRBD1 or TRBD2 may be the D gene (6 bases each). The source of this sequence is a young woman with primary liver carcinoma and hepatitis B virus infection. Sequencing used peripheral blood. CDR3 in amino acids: CASNSPWGAYNEQLF. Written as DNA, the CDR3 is TGTGCCAGCAACTCACCTTGGGGGGCCTACAATGAGCAGCTCTTC.